This T cell receptor (beta chain) is drawn from a study of blood T cell repertoires in COVID-19. Study-wide context: The samples span acute and convalescent COVID-19 from the United States, Italy and Spain. In each case, the material was cDNA or gDNA derived from T cells, B-cell-depleted T cells, or PBMCs.

In the original workflow: Reference gene primer amplification in the assay estimated nucleated cell counts. Sequencing used immunoSEQ multiplex PCR; TCRdb keeps in-frame clones, though not all of them. V and J calls and clone size are copied from that table; D and trimming were computed from the DNA. This table has about 200,000 clones, roughly nine tenths appearing once. The V gene lost 7 bases and the J gene lost 7 bases, with 13 bases spanning the gap. The CDR3 is made up of 13 amino acids. CDR1 and CDR2 from the germline V gene are ENHRY and SYGVKD. The chain joins TRBV10-3 to TRBJ2-2, with D possibly matching TRBD1 (5 bases). The clonotype was recovered from a man aged 55 to 70 with active or convalescent COVID-19. Sequencing used peripheral blood. The CDR3: CAIKSGLRGELFF. As DNA, the CDR3 is TGTGCCATCAAGTCAGGGTTGCGCGGGGAGCTGTTTTTT.